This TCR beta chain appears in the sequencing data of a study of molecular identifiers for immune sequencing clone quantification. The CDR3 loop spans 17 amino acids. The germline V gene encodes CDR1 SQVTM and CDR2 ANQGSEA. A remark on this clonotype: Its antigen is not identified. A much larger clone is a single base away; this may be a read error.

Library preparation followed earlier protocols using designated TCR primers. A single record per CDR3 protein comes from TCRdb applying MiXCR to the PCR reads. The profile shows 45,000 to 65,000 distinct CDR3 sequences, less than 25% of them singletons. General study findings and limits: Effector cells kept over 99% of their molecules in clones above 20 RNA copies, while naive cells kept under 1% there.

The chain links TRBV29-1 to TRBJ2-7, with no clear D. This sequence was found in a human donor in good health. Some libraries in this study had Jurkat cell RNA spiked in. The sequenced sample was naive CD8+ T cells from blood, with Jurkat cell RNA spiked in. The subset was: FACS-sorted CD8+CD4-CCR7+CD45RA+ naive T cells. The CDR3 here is CSVDGLESPGGSYERYF. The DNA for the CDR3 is TGCAGCGTTGACGGCCTTGAGAGTCCAGGCGGCTCCTACGAGCGGTACTTC.